This T cell receptor (beta chain) was sequenced during a study of regulatory T cells in long-lasting Graves disease. The V end lost 6 bases, the J end lost 2 bases, and 16 bases lay between the germline ends. CDR1 and CDR2 from the germline V gene are MNHNS and SASEGT. The CDR3 has 15 amino acids. The time point here: newly diagnosed GD, antithyroid drugs for less than 3 months. Following extraction of RNA from PBMCs, that RNA was used to make the TCR library. Arm-PCR of CDR3 regions and iRepertoire HTBI primers were the basis on which TCR beta libraries were built. TCRdb redid the calling of the multiplex PCR reads with MiXCR, one entry per CDR3 protein. Altogether about 500,000 distinct CDR3 sequences are present, around 13% being singletons, with the ten largest covering around 9.3%. These data were also filed under a second study, of T cells in Graves' hyperthyroidism and ophthalmopathy.

The chain is built from TRBV6-1 and TRBJ1-2, with D possibly being TRBD1 (5 bases). The specimen was peripheral blood mononuclear cells (PBMCs), collected at new diagnosis, from a patient treated with antithyroid drugs. The TCR was taken from a woman in her twenties or thirties with Graves disease. CDR3 region: CASRQVLGGNYGYTF. CDR3 sequence (DNA): TGTGCCAGCAGACAAGTTCTCGGGGGGAACTATGGCTACACCTTC.